These 7 T cell receptor beta chains came from one sample sequenced in a study of T cell changes during pregnancy in multiple sclerosis. Assay used: immunoSEQ multiplex PCR; TCRdb lists only in-frame clones, some missing. The sample lists fewer than 45,000 clones; more than 75% were seen once. Sequenced here: CD8+ T cells from peripheral blood mononuclear cells, sampled after pregnancy. The receptors stem from a female donor in good health, enrolled as a control in a pregnancy study.

The chain has TRBV2 and TRBJ2-5; D might be TRBD2 (5 bases). With the DNA end fitting TRBJ2-7 better, the J assignment may be wrong. Germline V gives CDR1 SNHLY, CDR2 FYNNEI. This CDR3 comprises 12 residues. DNA for the CDR3: TGTGCCAGCTCCGGAGGAGCCTACGAGCAGTACTTC. As protein: CASSGGAYEQYF.

CDR3 loop: CASSQFLDQETQYF. CDR3 bases: TGTGCCAGCAGCCAGTTCCTAGACCAAGAGACCCAGTACTTC. The chain couples TRBV4-2 to TRBJ2-5; no reliable D call. Germline CDR1 reads LGHNA; CDR2 reads YNFKEQ. The CDR3 contains 14 residues. Trimming cost V 3 bases and J 0 bases, with 8 bases left between them.

V usage is TRBV19 and J usage is TRBJ1-5, with D tentatively TRBD1 (5 bases). Trimming removed 5 bases at V and 2 bases at J, with 10 bases between. The CDR3 contains 14 residues. Germline V lookup: CDR1 LNHDA, CDR2 SQIVND (reference sequence). For the CDR3, the DNA is TGTGCCAGTAGTTGGGGCGGCGGCAATCAGCCCCAGCATTTT. Protein: CASSWGGGNQPQHF.

The gene calls are TRBV4-2 and TRBJ2-1; D not resolved. The length of the CDR3 is 13 residues. Germline assignment: CDR1 LGHNA and CDR2 YNFKEQ. The V and J ends lost 1 base and 6 bases respectively, with 7 bases between them. The CDR3 sequence is CASSQGGSNEQFF. CDR3 coding DNA: TGTGCCAGCAGCCAAGGAGGCTCCAATGAGCAGTTCTTC.

The chain carries TRBV28 and TRBJ2-7; a weak D match, TRBD2 (5 bases). Germline V gene sequence: CDR1 MDHEN, CDR2 SYDVKM. Trimming took off 7 bases at V and 7 bases at J, with 14 bases between the two ends. This CDR3 has 12 residues. The CDR3 here is CASNSPRGEQYF. The CDR3 region has the DNA TGTGCCAGCAATTCCCCCCGCGGGGAGCAGTACTTC.

This sequence joins TRBV30 and TRBJ1-2; 9 positions match TRBD1. This CDR3 region has 15 residues. CDR1 is GTSNPN and CDR2 is SVGIG in the germline V gene (reference sequence). After removal of 3 bases from V and 5 bases from J, the junction contained 10 bases not matched to a gene. The CDR3: CAWRAPDRGYYGYTF. The CDR3 coding sequence is TGTGCCTGGAGAGCCCCCGACAGGGGGTATTATGGCTACACCTTC. The full variable domain, in which reference TRBV30 and TRBJ1-2 provide the parts outside the CDR3, is SQTIHQWPATLVQPVGSPLSLECTVEGTSNPNLYWYRQAAGRGLQLLFYSVGIGQISSEVPQNLSASRPQDRQFILSSKKLLLSDSGFYLCAWRAPDRGYYGYTFGSGTRLTVV.

J is TRBJ1-5 and V is TRBV5-4, with D possibly TRBD1 on 6 matching bases. Germline CDR1 SGHNT, CDR2 YYREEE (reference sequence). The V gene lost 1 base and the J gene lost 4 bases, with 9 bases spanning the gap. The CDR3 length is 14 residues. The CDR3 region has the DNA TGTGCCAGCAGCTTGCAAGGGGGTAATCAGCCCCAGCATTTT. Protein: CASSLQGGNQPQHF.